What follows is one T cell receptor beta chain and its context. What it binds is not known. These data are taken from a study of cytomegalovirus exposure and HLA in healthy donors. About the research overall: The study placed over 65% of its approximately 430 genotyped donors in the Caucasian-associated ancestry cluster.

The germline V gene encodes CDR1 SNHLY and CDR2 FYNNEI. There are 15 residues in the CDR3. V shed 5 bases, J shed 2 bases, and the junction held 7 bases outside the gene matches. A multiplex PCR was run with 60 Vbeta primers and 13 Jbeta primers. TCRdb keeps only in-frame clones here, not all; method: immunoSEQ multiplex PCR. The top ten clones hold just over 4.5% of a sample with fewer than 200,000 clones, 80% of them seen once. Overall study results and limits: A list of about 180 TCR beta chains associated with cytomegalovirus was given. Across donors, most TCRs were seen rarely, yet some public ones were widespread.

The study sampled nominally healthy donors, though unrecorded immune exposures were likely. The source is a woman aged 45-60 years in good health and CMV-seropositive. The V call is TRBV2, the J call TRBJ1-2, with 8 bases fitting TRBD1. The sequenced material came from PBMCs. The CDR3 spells CASSLRQGSNYGYTF. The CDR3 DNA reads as TGTGCCAGCAGTTTGCGACAGGGGAGCAACTATGGCTACACCTTC.